The sequence of this TCR beta chain was determined in a study of technical replicates of blood from a handful of donors. The CDR3 runs to 13 residues. J was trimmed by 3 bases and V by 7 bases; bases with no gene match: 6. Per the germline V gene, CDR1 is SQVTM and CDR2 is ANQGSEA. Clones were sequenced by immunoSEQ multiplex PCR, and TCRdb holds only the in-frame ones, with some missing. The data hold 53,000 or so clones, with 80% to 95% observed a single time. The sequenced sample was PBMCs. The receptor was derived from a human donor in good health. Some clones in this sample may be carry-over from other donors' samples. The chain links TRBV29-1 to TRBJ1-1; TRBD1 aligns across 9 bases. CDR3 coding DNA: TGCAGCGGGCACAGGGGGCGGGACACTGAAGCTTTCTTT. Translated, it gives CSGHRGRDTEAFF.